The clone carrying this T cell receptor beta chain was detected ten times or more. Its matching antigen is unknown. The data were taken from a study of T-cell reconstitution after alpha-beta-depleted transplantation in children. Study-wide findings and caveats: For some patients, TCRbeta diversity was high at day 60 because of recipient T cells and thymic progenitors that survived. By one year post-transplant, T-cell counts and diversity largely arose from T cells that were newly produced. Several hundred graft clones that had expanded were reportedly the source of alpha-beta T cells about two months after transplant.

The library targeted TCRbeta and was prepared with unique molecular identifiers. TCRdb ran MiXCR on the PCR reads and lists one entry per CDR3 protein. The sample yields roughly 280,000 distinct CDR3 sequences, around 10% seen once. The source material was peripheral blood, sampled 180 days after TCRalphabeta/CD19-depleted stem cell transplant. The clonotype originates from a male patient between 2 and 10 years old who had a stem cell transplant for chronic granulomatous disease, so the T cells may come from the graft donor.

Here the CDR3 reads CASKGQRGEQYF. The CDR3 DNA sequence: TGTGCCAGCAAGGGACAGCGAGGCGAGCAGTACTTC. The gene calls are TRBV6-2 or TRBV6-3 and TRBJ2-7; 7 bases fit TRBD1. Germline CDR1 and CDR2: MNHEY and SVGEGT. CDR3 length: 12 residues. The V and J ends lost 7 bases and 6 bases, in that order; junction bases with no gene match: 6.